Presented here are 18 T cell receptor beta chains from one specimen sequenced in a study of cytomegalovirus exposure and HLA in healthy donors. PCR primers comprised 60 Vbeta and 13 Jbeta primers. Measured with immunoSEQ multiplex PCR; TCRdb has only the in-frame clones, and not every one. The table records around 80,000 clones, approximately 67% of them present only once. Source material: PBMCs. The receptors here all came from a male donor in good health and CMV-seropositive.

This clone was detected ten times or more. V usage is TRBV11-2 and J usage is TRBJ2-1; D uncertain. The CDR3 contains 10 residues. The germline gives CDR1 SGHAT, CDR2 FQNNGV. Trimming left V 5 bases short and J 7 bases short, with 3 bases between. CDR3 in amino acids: CASSLNEQFF. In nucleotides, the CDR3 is TGTGCCAGCAGCCTTAATGAGCAGTTCTTC.

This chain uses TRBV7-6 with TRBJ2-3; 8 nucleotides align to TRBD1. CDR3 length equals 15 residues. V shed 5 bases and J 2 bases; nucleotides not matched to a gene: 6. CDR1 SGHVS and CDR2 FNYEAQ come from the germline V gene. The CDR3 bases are TGTGCCAGCAGCAGACAGGGGACCTTCACAGATACGCAGTATTTT. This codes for CASSRQGTFTDTQYF.

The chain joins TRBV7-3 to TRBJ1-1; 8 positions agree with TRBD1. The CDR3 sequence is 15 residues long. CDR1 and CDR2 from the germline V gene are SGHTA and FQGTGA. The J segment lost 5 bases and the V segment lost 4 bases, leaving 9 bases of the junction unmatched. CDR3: CASSSGTGGRTEAFF. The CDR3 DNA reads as TGTGCCAGCAGCTCCGGAACAGGGGGAAGGACTGAAGCTTTCTTT.

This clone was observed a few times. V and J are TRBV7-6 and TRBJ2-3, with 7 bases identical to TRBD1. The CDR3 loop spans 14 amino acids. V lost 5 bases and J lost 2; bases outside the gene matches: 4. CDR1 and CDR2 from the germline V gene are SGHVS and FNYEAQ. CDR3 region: CASSADRYTDTQYF. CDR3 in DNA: TGTGCCAGCAGCGCGGACAGGTACACAGATACGCAGTATTTT.

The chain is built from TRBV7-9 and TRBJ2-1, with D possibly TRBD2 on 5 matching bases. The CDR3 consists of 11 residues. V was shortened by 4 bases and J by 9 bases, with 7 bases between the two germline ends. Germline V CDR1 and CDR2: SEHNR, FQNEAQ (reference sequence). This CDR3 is CASSWSGEQFF. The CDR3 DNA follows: TGTGCCAGCAGCTGGAGCGGTGAGCAGTTCTTC.

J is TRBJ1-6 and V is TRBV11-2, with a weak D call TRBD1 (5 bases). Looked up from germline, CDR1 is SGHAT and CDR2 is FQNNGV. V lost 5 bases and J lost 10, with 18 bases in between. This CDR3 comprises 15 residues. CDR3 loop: CASSAPGTGVSPLHF. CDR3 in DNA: TGTGCCAGCAGCGCGCCCGGGACGGGGGTCTCACCCCTCCACTTT.

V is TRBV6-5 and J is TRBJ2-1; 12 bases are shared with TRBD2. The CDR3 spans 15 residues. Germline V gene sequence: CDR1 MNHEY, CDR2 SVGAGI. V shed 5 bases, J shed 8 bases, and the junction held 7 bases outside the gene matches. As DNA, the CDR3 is TGTGCCAGCAGTATCCTAGCGGGAGGGCCAGATGAGCAGTTCTTC. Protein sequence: CASSILAGGPDEQFF.

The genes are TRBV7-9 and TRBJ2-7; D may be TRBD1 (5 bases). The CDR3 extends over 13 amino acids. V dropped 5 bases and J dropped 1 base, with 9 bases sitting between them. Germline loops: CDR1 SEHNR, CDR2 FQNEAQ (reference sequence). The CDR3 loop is CASSATVSYEQYF. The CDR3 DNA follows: TGTGCCAGCAGCGCGACAGTGTCCTACGAGCAGTACTTC.

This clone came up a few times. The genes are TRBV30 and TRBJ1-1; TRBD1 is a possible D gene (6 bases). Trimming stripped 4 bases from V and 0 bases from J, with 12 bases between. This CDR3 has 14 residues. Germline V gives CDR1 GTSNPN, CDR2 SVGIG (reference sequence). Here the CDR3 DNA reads TGTGCCTGGACAGGGACATTCCTGAACACTGAAGCTTTCTTT. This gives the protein CAWTGTFLNTEAFF.

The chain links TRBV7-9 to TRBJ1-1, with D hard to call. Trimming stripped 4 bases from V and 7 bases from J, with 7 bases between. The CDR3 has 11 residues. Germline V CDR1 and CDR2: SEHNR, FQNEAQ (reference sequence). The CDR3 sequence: CASSSDFEAFF. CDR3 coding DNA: TGTGCCAGCAGCTCCGACTTTGAAGCTTTCTTT.

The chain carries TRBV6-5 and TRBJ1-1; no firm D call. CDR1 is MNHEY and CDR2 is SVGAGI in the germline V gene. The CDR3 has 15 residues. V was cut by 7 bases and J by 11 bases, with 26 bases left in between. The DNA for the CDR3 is TGTGCCAGCAATCCTCGCCCCGACCGTTCGCGCGGGGCTTTCTTT. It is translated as CASNPRPDRSRGAFF.

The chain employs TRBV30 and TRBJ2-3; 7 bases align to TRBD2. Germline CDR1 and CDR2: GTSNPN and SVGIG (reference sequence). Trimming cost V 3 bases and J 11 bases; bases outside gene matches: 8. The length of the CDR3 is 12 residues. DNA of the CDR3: TGTGCCTGGAGGGCCCGGGACTATATGCAGTATTTT. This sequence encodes CAWRARDYMQYF.

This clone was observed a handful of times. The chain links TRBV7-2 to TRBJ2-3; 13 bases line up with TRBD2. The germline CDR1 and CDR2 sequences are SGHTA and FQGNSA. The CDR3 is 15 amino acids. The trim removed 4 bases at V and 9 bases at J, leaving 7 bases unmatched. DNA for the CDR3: TGTGCCAGCAGCTCAAGGACTAGCGGGGGAAAAACGCAGTATTTT. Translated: CASSSRTSGGKTQYF.

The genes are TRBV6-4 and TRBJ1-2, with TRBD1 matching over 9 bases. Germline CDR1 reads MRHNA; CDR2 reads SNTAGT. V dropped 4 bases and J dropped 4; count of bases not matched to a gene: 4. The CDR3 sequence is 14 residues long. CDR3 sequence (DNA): TGTGCCAGCAGTGGGGACAGGGCCTCCTATGGCTACACCTTC. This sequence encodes CASSGDRASYGYTF.

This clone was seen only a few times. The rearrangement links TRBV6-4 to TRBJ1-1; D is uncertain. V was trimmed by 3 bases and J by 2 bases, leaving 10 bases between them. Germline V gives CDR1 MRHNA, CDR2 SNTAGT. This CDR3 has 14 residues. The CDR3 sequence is CASSEGGFNTEAFF. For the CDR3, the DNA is TGTGCCAGCAGTGAAGGAGGTTTTAACACTGAAGCTTTCTTT.

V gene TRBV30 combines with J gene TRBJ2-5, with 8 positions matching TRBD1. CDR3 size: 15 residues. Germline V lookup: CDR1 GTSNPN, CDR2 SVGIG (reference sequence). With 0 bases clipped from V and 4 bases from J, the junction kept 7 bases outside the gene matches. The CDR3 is CAWSVLGQGRETQYF. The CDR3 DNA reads TGTGCCTGGAGTGTACTCGGACAGGGAAGAGAGACCCAGTACTTC.

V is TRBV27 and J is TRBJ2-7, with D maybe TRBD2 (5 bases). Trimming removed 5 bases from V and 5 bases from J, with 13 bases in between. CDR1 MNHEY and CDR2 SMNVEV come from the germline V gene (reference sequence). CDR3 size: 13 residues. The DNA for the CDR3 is TGTGCCAGCAGTCCGGCCTTCGGGGACGAGCAGTACTTC. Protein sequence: CASSPAFGDEQYF.

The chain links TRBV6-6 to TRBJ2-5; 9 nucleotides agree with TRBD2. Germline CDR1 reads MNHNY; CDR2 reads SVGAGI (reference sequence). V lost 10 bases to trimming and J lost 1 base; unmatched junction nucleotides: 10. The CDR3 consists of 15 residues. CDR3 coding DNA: TGTGCCACCCTCCCCCAGCGGGGGGTCCAAGAGACCCAGTACTTC. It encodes CATLPQRGVQETQYF.